Below, 15 T cell receptor beta chains from the same sample are listed, as sequenced in a study of T-cell reconstitution after alpha-beta-depleted transplantation in children. Preparation of the TCRbeta library used unique molecular identifiers. TCRdb analysed the PCR reads with MiXCR anew, one entry per CDR3 protein. The sample has around 370,000 distinct CDR3 sequences, 15% to 20% seen once; the top ten hold about 41%. The material sequenced was PBMCs, mostly from graft donor cells, taken 360 days after TCRalphabeta/CD19-depleted stem cell transplant. These receptors originate from a male patient between 2 and 15 years old who had a stem cell transplant for acute lymphoblastic leukemia, so the T cells may come from the graft donor.

The chain has TRBV12-5 and TRBJ2-5; D might be TRBD2 (5 bases). Trimming removed 0 bases from V and 2 bases from J, with 16 bases in between. The CDR3 runs 17 residues. Germline assignment: CDR1 LGHNT and CDR2 FRNRAP. The CDR3 region has the DNA TGTGCTAGTGGTTTGGTACGGCCCGGGGTCGGGCAAGAGACCCAGTACTTC. Translation: CASGLVRPGVGQETQYF.

This chain joins TRBV28 and TRBJ2-7; D is possibly TRBD1 or TRBD2 (7 bases each). Trimming removed 4 bases at V and 4 bases at J, with 20 bases between. CDR3 length: 16 residues. Germline CDR1 and CDR2: MDHEN and SYDVKM. For the CDR3, the DNA is TGTGCCAGCAGTTCACCTGGGGCAGGGGGGGAATACGAGCAGTACTTC. Its protein product is CASSSPGAGGEYEQYF.

The chain couples TRBV20-1 to TRBJ2-5, with D unresolved. Germline assignment: CDR1 DFQATT and CDR2 SNEGSKA (reference sequence). Trimming removed 2 bases from V and 4 bases from J, with 11 bases in between. The CDR3 extends over 13 amino acids. CDR3 in DNA: TGCAGTGCTAGAACCCTTCTGGGAGAGACCCAGTACTTC. This translates into CSARTLLGETQYF.

This clonotype has only a few counts. The chain links TRBV7-3 to TRBJ2-6, with TRBD2 identical over 9 bases. Losses at the gene ends were 4 bases for V and 0 bases for J; bases not matched to a gene: 16. Germline-derived CDR1 and CDR2 are SGHTA and FQGTGA. CDR3 length: 21 amino acids. In DNA, the CDR3 is TGTGCCAGCAGCTCAAAACGAATAATAGCGGGAGCTAGCTCTGGGGCCAACGTCCTGACTTTC. Amino acids: CASSSKRIIAGASSGANVLTF.

There are a few counts of this clonotype. The rearrangement joins TRBV7-9 to TRBJ2-1; no clear D. Trimming took 5 bases from V and 7 from J, leaving 6 bases between them. The CDR3 has 11 residues. Per germline, CDR1 SEHNR and CDR2 FQNEAQ (reference sequence). The CDR3 is CASSLQNEQFF. For the CDR3, the DNA is TGTGCCAGCAGCCTTCAAAATGAGCAGTTCTTC.

V and J are TRBV3-1 and TRBJ1-2; 7 bases align to TRBD1. This CDR3 region has 13 residues. V trimming: 4 bases; J trimming: 4 bases; junction bases outside the gene matches: 3. Germline loops: CDR1 LGHDT, CDR2 YNNKEL (reference sequence). The CDR3 spells CASSPQGSYGYTF. DNA for the CDR3: TGTGCCAGCAGCCCACAGGGGAGCTATGGCTACACCTTC.

This clonotype was seen ten or more times. This chain connects TRBV29-1 to TRBJ2-1; no reliable D call. V was shortened by 8 bases and J by 0 bases, with 14 bases between the two germline ends. The CDR3 is 14 amino acids. From germline, CDR1 is SQVTM and CDR2 ANQGSEA. DNA for the CDR3: TGCAGCATCTCGGGCGCCTCCTCCTACAATGAGCAGTTCTTC. This sequence encodes CSISGASSYNEQFF.

This clonotype has more than one count but fewer than ten. The CDR3 reads CASSFQITDTQYF. The CDR3 DNA reads as TGTGCCAGCAGCTTTCAGATAACAGATACGCAGTATTTT. This rearrangement joins TRBV7-2 to TRBJ2-3; no firm D call. V shed 3 bases and J shed 3 bases, with 7 bases lying between them. The CDR3 runs 13 residues. Germline V gene lookup returns CDR1 SGHTA and CDR2 FQGNSA.

This sequence joins TRBV9 and TRBJ2-5, with 8 bases that match TRBD2. Trimming took 3 bases from V and 3 from J; bases not matched to a gene: 10. CDR1 and CDR2 from the germline V gene are SGDLS and YYNGEE. The CDR3 consists of 16 residues. The CDR3 is CASSGGPGGVKETQYF. The CDR3 DNA is TGTGCCAGCAGCGGTGGACCGGGGGGGGTAAAAGAGACCCAGTACTTC.

V is TRBV7-8 and J is TRBJ1-2; D possibly corresponds to TRBD1 (6 bases). Germline V gives CDR1 SGHVS, CDR2 FQNEAQ. This CDR3 has 15 residues. V was shortened by 1 base and J by 8 bases, with 17 bases between the two germline ends. The DNA for the CDR3 is TGTGCCAGCAGCTTAGAAGACGCAGGGGCGCTGGGCTACACCTTC. Its protein is CASSLEDAGALGYTF.

This clonotype turned up a few times. V gene TRBV6-4 combines with J gene TRBJ2-1, with D tentatively TRBD1 or TRBD2 (5 bases each). V lost 4 bases and J 5 bases, leaving 21 bases between the germline ends. Germline CDR1 and CDR2: MRHNA and SNTAGT. The CDR3 sequence is 17 residues long. CDR3 region: CASSGSDWGGPHNEQFF. In nucleotides, the CDR3 is TGTGCCAGCAGTGGGTCGGATTGGGGCGGGCCCCACAATGAGCAGTTCTTC.

V gene TRBV12-3 or TRBV12-4 combines with J gene TRBJ1-1; TRBD1 is a possible D gene (5 bases). This CDR3 region has 14 residues. The V end lost 6 bases, the J end lost 0 bases, and 11 bases lay between the germline ends. The CDR3 DNA reads as TGTGCCAGCAGGTCCGGACAAATGAACACTGAAGCTTTCTTT. Protein sequence: CASRSGQMNTEAFF.

In its sample, this clonotype was seen a few times. The chain links TRBV20-1 to TRBJ2-7; tentatively, D is TRBD1 or TRBD2 (5 bases each). There are 19 residues in the CDR3. Trimming took 2 bases from V and 3 from J, leaving 29 bases between them. Germline values: CDR1 DFQATT, CDR2 SNEGSKA (reference sequence). CDR3 nucleotide sequence: TGCAGTGCTAGACGGCTAGCCACCCCGGGGCCGGTCTACTTCTACGAGCAGTACTTC. As protein: CSARRLATPGPVYFYEQYF.

This clonotype showed up many times. The rearrangement uses TRBV9 and TRBJ1-1; 7 bases are shared with TRBD1. This CDR3 has 16 amino acids. The V gene end was trimmed by 0 bases and the J gene end by 0 bases; junction bases not matched to a gene: 5. Germline V gene data show CDR1 as SGDLS and CDR2 as YYNGEE. The CDR3 DNA reads as TGTGCCAGCAGCGTAGTTACCGGGACAGTGAACACTGAAGCTTTCTTT. Protein product: CASSVVTGTVNTEAFF.

This clonotype has a handful of counts. V and J are TRBV10-3 and TRBJ2-7; maybe TRBD2 (5 bases). V was shortened by 3 bases and J by 4 bases, with 13 bases between the two germline ends. Germline V CDR1 and CDR2: ENHRY, SYGVKD. This CDR3 is built from 14 residues. CDR3 sequence: CAISDGGSLYEQYF. The CDR3 DNA sequence: TGTGCCATCAGTGACGGCGGGTCCCTTTACGAGCAGTACTTC.